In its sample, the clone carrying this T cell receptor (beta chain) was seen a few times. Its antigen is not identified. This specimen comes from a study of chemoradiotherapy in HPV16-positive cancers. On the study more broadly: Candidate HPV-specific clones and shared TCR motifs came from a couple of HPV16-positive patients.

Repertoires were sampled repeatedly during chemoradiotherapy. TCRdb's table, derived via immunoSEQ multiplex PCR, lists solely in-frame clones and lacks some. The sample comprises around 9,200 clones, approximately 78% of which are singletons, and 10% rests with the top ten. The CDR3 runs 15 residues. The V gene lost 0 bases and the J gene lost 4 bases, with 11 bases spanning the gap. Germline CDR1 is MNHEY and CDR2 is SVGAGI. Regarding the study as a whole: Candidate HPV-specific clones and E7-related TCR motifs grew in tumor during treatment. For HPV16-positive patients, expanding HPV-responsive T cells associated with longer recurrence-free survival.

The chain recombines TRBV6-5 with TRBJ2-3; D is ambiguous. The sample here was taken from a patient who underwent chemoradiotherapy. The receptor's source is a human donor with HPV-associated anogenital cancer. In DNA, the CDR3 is TGTGCCAGCAGTTACTCGATCAGGTCGGCAGATACGCAGTATTTT. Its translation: CASSYSIRSADTQYF.